This entry lists 32 T cell receptor beta chains sequenced from one sample in a study of blood T cell repertoires in COVID-19. Generated by immunoSEQ multiplex PCR, the TCRdb table keeps only in-frame clones and is missing some. The sample records 100,000 to 150,000 clones, less than 85% being singletons. Specimen: peripheral blood. These TCRs come from a human donor with acute or convalescent COVID-19. The donor label of this sample is uncertain.

This clone was seen more than once but under ten times. This rearrangement joins TRBV28 to TRBJ1-2; D perhaps matches TRBD1 (5 bases). The germline V gene encodes CDR1 MDHEN and CDR2 SYDVKM. V was clipped by 3 bases and J by 8 bases, with 13 bases between them. The length of the CDR3 is 13 residues. Written as DNA, the CDR3 is TGTGCCAGCAGTTTTGGGGCGGGAGGGGGCTACACCTTC. Translation gives CASSFGAGGGYTF.

This chain links TRBV11-2 with TRBJ2-7, with TRBD1 matching over 8 bases. This CDR3 has 15 residues. V was pared by 1 base and J by 8 bases, with 10 bases of the junction left unmatched. The germline gives CDR1 SGHAT, CDR2 FQNNGV. CDR3 protein: CASSLGNPGQVKQYV. DNA for the CDR3: TGTGCCAGCAGCTTAGGCAATCCGGGACAGGTAAAGCAGTACGTC.

The V and J genes are TRBV24-1 and TRBJ1-2; 8 bases align to TRBD1. The V segment lost 3 bases and the J segment 8 bases; nucleotides outside the gene matches: 10. CDR3 length: 15 residues. Looked up from germline, CDR1 is KGHDR and CDR2 is SFDVKD. The CDR3 spells CATSDPGQGRGGYTF. CDR3 DNA: TGTGCCACCAGTGATCCCGGACAGGGACGAGGCGGCTACACCTTC.

The chain has TRBV11-2 and TRBJ2-7; 9 bases line up with TRBD2. V shed 1 base, J shed 4 bases, and the junction held 2 bases outside the gene matches. Germline loops: CDR1 SGHAT, CDR2 FQNNGV. The CDR3 has 14 residues. This CDR3 is CASSLGLAGYEQYF. The CDR3, as DNA: TGTGCCAGCAGCTTAGGCCTAGCGGGGTACGAGCAGTACTTC.

This clone has more than one count but fewer than ten. The chain couples TRBV11-2 to TRBJ2-7; 12 bases map to TRBD2. Germline V gene sequence: CDR1 SGHAT, CDR2 FQNNGV. V shed 1 base, J shed 3 bases, and the junction held 1 base outside the gene matches. The length of the CDR3 is 15 residues. The CDR3 is CASSLGTSGNYEQYV. CDR3 coding DNA: TGTGCCAGCAGCTTAGGGACTAGCGGGAACTACGAGCAGTACGTC.

This chain links TRBV2 with TRBJ1-2; 10 positions match TRBD1. After removal of 8 bases from V and 8 bases from J, the junction contained 8 bases not matched to a gene. This CDR3 comprises 13 residues. Germline values: CDR1 SNHLY, CDR2 FYNNEI. CDR3 in DNA: TGTGCCAGCGACCGGGACAGGGGTCGGGGCTACACCTTC. Amino acid sequence: CASDRDRGRGYTF.

This clone was observed many times. This chain links TRBV5-8 with TRBJ2-1; 12 bases line up with TRBD2. With V trimmed by 4 bases and J by 7 bases, 6 bases remained unmatched. The CDR3 loop spans 15 amino acids. The germline V gene encodes CDR1 SGHTS and CDR2 YDEGEE. The CDR3 is CASSLASGGANEQFF. The DNA for the CDR3 is TGTGCCAGCAGCCTTGCTAGCGGGGGGGCGAATGAGCAGTTCTTC.

V gene TRBV7-3 combines with J gene TRBJ1-5, with D perhaps TRBD1 (5 bases). V was clipped by 2 bases and J by 4 bases, with 6 bases between them. Germline CDR1 and CDR2: SGHTA and FQGTGA. The CDR3 is 13 amino acids. CDR3 amino acids: CASSLDSNQPQHF. The CDR3 DNA is TGTGCCAGCAGCTTAGACAGTAATCAGCCCCAGCATTTT.

This chain uses TRBV11-2 with TRBJ2-2; 9 bases fit TRBD1. The CDR3 consists of 16 residues. Losses at the gene ends were 1 base for V and 4 bases for J; bases not matched to a gene: 4. Germline assignment: CDR1 SGHAT and CDR2 FQNNGV. This chain's CDR3 is CASSLAGTGSTGELFF. In nucleotides, the CDR3 is TGTGCCAGCAGCTTAGCCGGGACAGGGAGCACCGGGGAGCTGTTTTTT. Full variable domain (rest looked up from reference TRBV11-2 and TRBJ2-2): EAGVAQSPRYKIIEKRQSVAFWCNPISGHATLYWYQQILGQGPKLLIQFQNNGVVDDSQLPKDRFSAERLKGVDSTLKIQPAKLEDSAVYLCASSLAGTGSTGELFFGEGSRLTVL.

The gene calls are TRBV19 and TRBJ1-1; 9 bases align to TRBD1. The CDR3 is 12 amino acids. Looked up from germline, CDR1 is LNHDA and CDR2 is SQIVND (reference sequence). With V trimmed by 4 bases and J by 12 bases, 6 bases remained unmatched. The chain's CDR3 is CASSNTGTGTFF. The CDR3 DNA reads as TGTGCCAGTAGTAATACCGGGACAGGGACTTTCTTT.

The rearrangement links TRBV28 to TRBJ1-6, with no clear D. CDR3 size: 14 residues. CDR1 MDHEN and CDR2 SYDVKM come from the germline V gene. Trimming removed 6 bases from V and 6 bases from J, with 12 bases in between. The CDR3 DNA follows: TGTGCCAGCAGGGAGTTAAGAGGTAATTCACCCCTCCACTTT. Translating gives CASRELRGNSPLHF.

The J gene is TRBJ2-3, the V gene TRBV19; 9 nucleotides match TRBD2. From germline, CDR1 is LNHDA and CDR2 SQIVND (reference sequence). The V gene end was trimmed by 5 bases and the J gene end by 4 bases; junction bases not matched to a gene: 7. CDR3 length equals 15 residues. The CDR3 DNA follows: TGTGCCAGTAGTGGCGCTAGCGGGGTATCAGATACGCAGTATTTT. The encoded protein is CASSGASGVSDTQYF. Looking up the rest from reference TRBV19 and TRBJ2-3 gives the full variable domain: DGGITQSPKYLFRKEGQNVTLSCEQNLNHDAMYWYRQDPGQGLRLIYYSQIVNDFQKGDIAEGYSVSREKKESFPLTVTSAQKNPTAFYLCASSGASGVSDTQYFGPGTRLTVL.

This clone occurred once. The V gene is TRBV9, the J gene TRBJ2-7, with D possibly TRBD1 on 6 matching bases. Germline V gives CDR1 SGDLS, CDR2 YYNGEE. This CDR3 region has 12 residues. Between the trimmed V and J ends, which lost 3 bases and 3 bases, there was a span of 7 bases. The DNA for the CDR3 is TGTGCCAGCAGCGGAGGGGGCTACGAGCAGTACTTC. Its translation is CASSGGGYEQYF.

This chain connects TRBV5-1 to TRBJ1-1, with 8 bases identical to TRBD1. Germline V gene lookup returns CDR1 SGHRS and CDR2 YFSETQ. The CDR3 consists of 16 residues. J gave up 1 base and V 2 bases, and 7 bases lay outside the gene matches. The CDR3 DNA is TGCGCCAGCAGCTTAACCTTAGGGACAGGGAACACTGAAGCTTTCTTT. Amino acid sequence: CASSLTLGTGNTEAFF.

This clone has more than one count but fewer than ten. CDR3 DNA sequence: TGTGCCAGTAGTATTTGGGGCGAGAGCAATCAGCCCCAGCATTTT. Protein product: CASSIWGESNQPQHF. This chain uses TRBV19 with TRBJ1-5; D is possibly TRBD1 (5 bases). V was clipped by 3 bases and J by 1 base, with 10 bases between them. The germline V gene has CDR1 LNHDA and CDR2 SQIVND (reference sequence). The CDR3 runs to 15 residues.

V is TRBV19 and J is TRBJ1-2; the D is unclear. Germline CDR1 LNHDA, CDR2 SQIVND (reference sequence). V gave up 3 bases and J gave up 4 bases, with 15 bases separating them. The CDR3 covers 15 residues. CDR3 bases: TGTGCCAGTAGTATGCTTGAGGTCGGATCCTATGGCTACACCTTC. This codes for CASSMLEVGSYGYTF.

The genes are TRBV13 and TRBJ1-3, with D uncertain. Trimming shortened V by 4 bases and J by 2 bases, and 18 bases separated the two germline ends. This CDR3 has 17 amino acids. The germline V gene has CDR1 PRHDT and CDR2 FYEKMQ (reference sequence). The CDR3 is CASSSRGFTGPGNTIYF. The CDR3 bases are TGTGCCAGCAGCTCGAGAGGGTTTACGGGTCCTGGAAACACCATATATTTT.

The chain is built from TRBV28 and TRBJ2-7; unclear D gene. The CDR3 sequence is 16 residues long. V was trimmed by 3 bases and J by 0 bases, leaving 15 bases between them. Germline V gives CDR1 MDHEN, CDR2 SYDVKM. CDR3 residues: CASSFAGSLSSYEQYV. CDR3 DNA sequence: TGTGCCAGCAGTTTTGCCGGGTCGTTGAGCTCCTACGAGCAGTACGTC.

The CDR3 protein is CSVLAGGPYNEQFF. DNA of the CDR3: TGCAGCGTGTTAGCGGGGGGGCCCTACAATGAGCAGTTCTTC. The chain employs TRBV29-1 and TRBJ2-1; 11 bases match TRBD2. Germline CDR1 reads SQVTM; CDR2 reads ANQGSEA. The junction had 3 bases not matched to a gene; V was cut back by 6 bases and J by 2 bases. The CDR3 covers 14 residues.

This chain connects TRBV3-1 (or the pseudogene TRBV3-2) to TRBJ1-1; D remains ambiguous. The CDR3 is 13 residues long. The V end lost 5 bases, the J end lost 6 bases, and 13 bases lay between the germline ends. Germline V gives CDR1 LGHDT, CDR2 YNNKEL (reference sequence). CDR3 sequence reads: CASSLGSAAEAFF. The CDR3 nucleotides are TGTGCCAGCAGCTTAGGGAGTGCGGCTGAAGCTTTCTTT.

The chain combines TRBV11-2 with TRBJ1-6; D may be TRBD1 (5 bases). The CDR3 extends over 16 amino acids. Between the trimmed V and J ends, which lost 0 bases and 7 bases, there was a span of 13 bases. In germline, CDR1 is SGHAT, CDR2 FQNNGV. CDR3 loop: CASSLEGERMNSPLHF. CDR3 in DNA: TGTGCCAGCAGCTTAGAAGGGGAAAGAATGAATTCACCCCTCCACTTT.

The chain has TRBV11-2 and TRBJ1-6; D not certain. The CDR3 consists of 15 residues. Germline values: CDR1 SGHAT, CDR2 FQNNGV. The V end lost 9 bases, the J end lost 9 bases, and 21 bases lay between the germline ends. CDR3 amino acids: CARCRAGLWSSPLHF. The CDR3 nucleotides read TGTGCCAGATGCCGTGCGGGCCTCTGGAGTTCACCCCTCCACTTT.

V and J are TRBV11-2 and TRBJ2-7; the D is unclear. V was cut by 3 bases and J by 10 bases, with 19 bases left in between. CDR1 is SGHAT and CDR2 is FQNNGV in the germline V gene. This CDR3 contains 14 residues. The CDR3 is CASSFLGSAVEQYF. In DNA, the CDR3 is TGTGCCAGCAGCTTCCTAGGTTCGGCGGTGGAACAGTACTTC.

This clone was seen only a few times. V is TRBV7-3 and J is TRBJ1-6; no clear D gene. The germline CDR1 and CDR2 sequences are SGHTA and FQGTGA. Deletions cut 2 bases from V and 7 bases from J, with 9 bases between. The CDR3 spans 14 residues. The CDR3 DNA sequence: TGTGCCAGCAGCTTAGACGGGTACAATTCACCCCTCCACTTT. Translating it yields CASSLDGYNSPLHF.

V gene TRBV4-2 combines with J gene TRBJ2-5; tentatively, D is TRBD2 (5 bases). Trimming pared 1 base from V and 5 bases from J, leaving 11 bases between. The CDR3 sequence is 14 residues long. Germline loops: CDR1 LGHNA, CDR2 YNFKEQ. In nucleotides, the CDR3 is TGTGCCAGCAGCCAAGCGGACTTGATGGAGACCCAGTACTTC. As protein: CASSQADLMETQYF.

In DNA form, the CDR3 reads TGTGCCAGCAGTCCCCTAAGCGGGGTTGAGACCCAGTACTTC. Translation gives CASSPLSGVETQYF. This chain joins TRBV6-2 or TRBV6-3 and TRBJ2-5; 7 nucleotides line up with TRBD2. This CDR3 has 14 amino acids. Germline CDR1 and CDR2: MNHEY and SVGEGT. The V gene end was trimmed by 5 bases and the J gene end by 5 bases; junction bases not matched to a gene: 8.

The V and J genes are TRBV5-1 and TRBJ2-2; D is possibly TRBD1 (5 bases). The V and J ends lost 0 bases and 6 bases respectively, with 6 bases between them. In germline, CDR1 is SGHRS, CDR2 YFSETQ. The CDR3 is made up of 13 amino acids. In nucleotides, the CDR3 is TGCGCCAGCAGCTTGGAGGGGCCCGGGGAGCTGTTTTTT. This gives the protein CASSLEGPGELFF.

The chain is built from TRBV7-9 and TRBJ1-3, with D hard to call. CDR1 is SEHNR, CDR2 FQNEAQ, per germline (reference sequence). V shed 4 bases and J shed 1 base, with 11 bases lying between them. This CDR3 is 15 amino acids long. CDR3 DNA sequence: TGTGCCAGCAGCTCCCCAGTGGCTTCTGGAAACACCATATATTTT. It encodes CASSSPVASGNTIYF.

The chain is built from TRBV5-6 and TRBJ2-3; D is possibly TRBD2 (6 bases). This CDR3 is built from 16 residues. The V and J ends lost 1 base and 2 bases respectively, with 14 bases between them. Looked up from germline, CDR1 is SGHDT and CDR2 is YYEEEE. This CDR3 is CASSLLARTSTDTQYF. CDR3 in DNA: TGTGCCAGCAGCTTGCTAGCGCGAACATCCACAGATACGCAGTATTTT.

Remarks on this clone: Different DNA sequences within this sample yield the same CDR3. This chain uses TRBV9 with TRBJ1-5; D remains unclear. V was pared by 0 bases and J by 9 bases, with 13 bases between. The germline V gene encodes CDR1 SGDLS and CDR2 YYNGEE. The CDR3 sequence is 14 residues long. The CDR3: CASSVGDGLGPQHF. As DNA, the CDR3 is TGTGCCAGCAGCGTAGGTGACGGGTTAGGGCCCCAGCATTTT.

The chain is built from TRBV5-6 and TRBJ1-6; 10 nucleotides align to TRBD1. The V and J ends lost 4 bases and 10 bases, in that order; junction bases with no gene match: 8. The CDR3 covers 15 residues. Germline V CDR1 and CDR2: SGHDT, YYEEEE. The CDR3 region is CASSPGTGVGSPLHF. DNA for the CDR3: TGTGCCAGCAGCCCCGGGACAGGGGTCGGATCACCCCTCCACTTT.

This rearrangement joins TRBV12-3 or TRBV12-4 to TRBJ2-5; TRBD1 might be the D (6 bases). V shed 8 bases and J shed 5 bases, with 12 bases lying between them. The CDR3 covers 12 residues. The CDR3 DNA sequence: TGTGCCAGCGCACAGGGTTGGGAGACCCAGTACTTC. It is translated as CASAQGWETQYF.